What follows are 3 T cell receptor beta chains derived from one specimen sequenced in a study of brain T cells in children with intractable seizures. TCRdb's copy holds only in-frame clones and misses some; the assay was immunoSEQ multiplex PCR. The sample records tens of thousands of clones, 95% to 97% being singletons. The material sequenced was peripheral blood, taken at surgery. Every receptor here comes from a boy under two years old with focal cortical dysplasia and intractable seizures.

The CDR3 sequence is CASSQAASGRPPSTDTQYF. In nucleotides, the CDR3 is TGTGCCAGCAGCCAAGCGGCTAGCGGGAGGCCTCCTAGCACAGATACGCAGTATTTT. The chain links TRBV4-2 to TRBJ2-3; 11 bases are a match to TRBD2. V dropped 1 base and J dropped 0; count of bases not matched to a gene: 9. The CDR3 runs 19 residues. Germline CDR1 LGHNA, CDR2 YNFKEQ.

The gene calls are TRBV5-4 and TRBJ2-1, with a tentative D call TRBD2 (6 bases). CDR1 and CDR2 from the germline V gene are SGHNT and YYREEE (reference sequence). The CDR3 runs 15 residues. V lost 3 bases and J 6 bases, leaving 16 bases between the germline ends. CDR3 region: CASSSPLGGVNEQFF. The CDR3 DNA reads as TGTGCCAGCAGCTCGCCATTAGGAGGGGTCAATGAGCAGTTCTTC.

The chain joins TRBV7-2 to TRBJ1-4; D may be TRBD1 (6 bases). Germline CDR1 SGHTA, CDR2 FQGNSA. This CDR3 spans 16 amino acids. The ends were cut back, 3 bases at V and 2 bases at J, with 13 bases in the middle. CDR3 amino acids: CASSLGVRGTNEKLFF. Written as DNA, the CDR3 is TGTGCCAGCAGCTTGGGTGTGAGGGGGACTAATGAAAAACTGTTTTTT.